The entry below describes one T cell receptor (beta chain). These data are taken from a study of blood T cell repertoires in COVID-19. Background on the study: In each case, the material was cDNA or gDNA derived from T cells, B-cell-depleted T cells, or PBMCs.

The CDR3 has 18 residues. Germline V lookup: CDR1 SGHTA, CDR2 FQGTGA. V was cut by 4 bases and J by 0 bases, with 21 bases left in between. In the original workflow: Amplification of reference gene primers provided the estimated nucleated cell counts. Sequenced by immunoSEQ multiplex PCR; TCRdb stores in-frame clones only, minus some. V, J and clone size are taken as reported in that table, and D and trimming were inferred from the DNA itself. The sample includes more than 95,000 clones, around 90% of them seen just once. The clonotype comes from a human donor in a cohort sampled during active COVID-19. The source material was peripheral blood. The chain couples TRBV7-3 to TRBJ1-2; no definite D call. The CDR3 region is CASSYRLYPPGPNYGYTF. For the CDR3, the DNA is TGTGCCAGCAGCTACCGCCTCTACCCCCCAGGCCCTAACTATGGCTACACCTTC.